A single sample is the source of the 32 T cell receptor beta chains below, sequenced in a study of OX40 agonist ivuxolimab in advanced cancers. Sequencing used immunoSEQ multiplex PCR; TCRdb keeps in-frame clones, though not all of them. The sample lists approximately 77,000 clones; under 85% were seen once. Sequencing used CD4+ or CD8+ T cells sorted from blood, obtained in a trial of the OX40 agonist ivuxolimab. The receptor source for this set is an adult with an advanced solid tumor such as melanoma, head and neck, liver or kidney cancer.

V is TRBV30 and J is TRBJ1-4; 7 nucleotides line up with TRBD1. V lost 4 bases, J lost 7 bases, and 9 bases stayed unmatched. Germline CDR1 GTSNPN, CDR2 SVGIG (reference sequence). The CDR3 covers 14 residues. CDR3: CAWIPRGQGEKLFF. CDR3 coding DNA: TGTGCCTGGATTCCGAGGGGGCAGGGTGAAAAACTGTTTTTT.

This clone was counted between two and nine times. The CDR3 nucleotides are TGTGCCAGCAGTGAGCTGCCTTACCCCGCCACAGATACGCAGTATTTT. Protein product: CASSELPYPATDTQYF. V usage is TRBV6-1 and J usage is TRBJ2-3; D unclear. The V gene lost 3 bases and the J gene lost 2 bases, with 15 bases spanning the gap. The CDR3 length is 16 residues. Germline V CDR1 and CDR2: MNHNS, SASEGT.

The J gene is TRBJ2-1, the V gene TRBV19; perhaps TRBD2 as D (6 bases). The V gene lost 3 bases and the J gene lost 7 bases, with 16 bases spanning the gap. Germline V gene lookup returns CDR1 LNHDA and CDR2 SQIVND (reference sequence). This CDR3 is 15 amino acids long. Here the CDR3 reads CASSIRDFEGNEQFF. CDR3 in DNA: TGTGCCAGTAGTATCCGGGACTTCGAGGGGAATGAGCAGTTCTTC. The full variable domain, with the rest looked up from reference TRBV19 and TRBJ2-1, is DGGITQSPKYLFRKEGQNVTLSCEQNLNHDAMYWYRQDPGQGLRLIYYSQIVNDFQKGDIAEGYSVSREKKESFPLTVTSAQKNPTAFYLCASSIRDFEGNEQFFGPGTRLTVL.

This chain connects TRBV9 to TRBJ2-3; perhaps D is TRBD1 or TRBD2 (5 bases each). Germline CDR1 and CDR2: SGDLS and YYNGEE. The CDR3 totals 15 residues. Trimming removed 0 bases from V and 2 bases from J, with 10 bases in between. DNA of the CDR3: TGTGCCAGCAGCGTAGTGGGGGTCTACACAGATACGCAGTATTTT. It specifies CASSVVGVYTDTQYF.

DNA of the CDR3: TGTGCCAGCAGCTTAGAGTTTGGCAGTAGGAACACTGAAGCTTTCTTT. It yields the protein CASSLEFGSRNTEAFF. The V gene is TRBV7-2, the J gene TRBJ1-1; D not resolved. The CDR3 covers 16 residues. With 1 base removed from V and 1 base from J, the gap between germline ends came to 13 bases. The germline CDR1 and CDR2 sequences are SGHTA and FQGNSA.

The V and J genes are TRBV14 and TRBJ2-3; 7 bases are shared with TRBD2. Germline V gene data show CDR1 as SGHDN and CDR2 as FVKESK. The CDR3 spans 17 residues. Trimming at V came to 0 bases and at J to 2 bases, leaving 8 bases not matched to a gene. As DNA, the CDR3 is TGTGCCAGCAGCCAAGAGGGTTCAAGCGGGGACACAGATACGCAGTATTTT. Protein: CASSQEGSSGDTDTQYF.

The chain carries TRBV6-5 and TRBJ1-6, with 10 bases matching TRBD1. CDR1 MNHEY and CDR2 SVGAGI come from the germline V gene. Losses at the gene ends were 2 bases for V and 5 bases for J; bases not matched to a gene: 3. This CDR3 has 16 residues. CDR3 DNA: TGTGCCAGCAGTTACAGCGGACAGGGGGATAATTCACCCCTCCACTTT. Its translation: CASSYSGQGDNSPLHF.

About this clone: Other DNA variants within this sample encode the same CDR3. The chain is built from TRBV5-1 and TRBJ1-4; no firm D call. Deletions cut 0 bases from V and 0 bases from J, with 3 bases between. From germline, CDR1 is SGHRS and CDR2 YFSETQ. This CDR3 region has 14 residues. The DNA for the CDR3 is TGCGCCAGCAGCTTGGATTCAACTAATGAAAAACTGTTTTTT. It yields the protein CASSLDSTNEKLFF.

V usage is TRBV19 and J usage is TRBJ1-4, with D tentatively TRBD1 (6 bases). V was shortened by 3 bases and J by 5 bases, with 13 bases between the two germline ends. The CDR3 sequence is 15 residues long. In germline, CDR1 is LNHDA, CDR2 SQIVND (reference sequence). Here the CDR3 reads CASSILDRFNEKLFF. The CDR3 nucleotides are TGTGCCAGTAGTATCCTTGACAGGTTCAATGAAAAACTGTTTTTT.

The chain joins TRBV6-5 to TRBJ2-7; TRBD2 is a possible D gene (6 bases). V gave up 6 bases and J gave up 6 bases, with 21 bases separating them. The CDR3 sequence is 15 residues long. Per germline, CDR1 MNHEY and CDR2 SVGAGI. CDR3 region: CASSRSARRASEQYF. CDR3 bases: TGTGCCAGCAGCAGATCCGCCCGGAGGGCAAGCGAGCAGTACTTC.

This rearrangement joins TRBV10-3 to TRBJ2-3; D is possibly TRBD2 (6 bases). CDR1 is ENHRY, CDR2 SYGVKD, per germline. CDR3 length: 14 amino acids. Trimming took 10 bases from V and 0 from J, leaving 14 bases between them. DNA for the CDR3: TGTGCCACCCGGCCCGGGGGAAGCACAGATACGCAGTATTTT. This sequence encodes CATRPGGSTDTQYF.

This clone was picked up one time. The gene calls are TRBV29-1 and TRBJ2-7; perhaps TRBD2 as D (5 bases). The germline gives CDR1 SQVTM, CDR2 ANQGSEA. Trimming cost V 8 bases and J 3 bases, with 20 bases left between them. CDR3 length: 14 residues. The CDR3 reads CSTRSGSSFYEQYF. CDR3 DNA: TGCAGCACCCGCTCGGGATCCTCATTCTACGAGCAGTACTTC.

The chain is built from TRBV5-1 and TRBJ2-1; tentative D call: TRBD1 (6 bases). The V end lost 0 bases, the J end lost 10 bases, and 23 bases lay between the germline ends. This CDR3 region has 17 residues. CDR1 SGHRS and CDR2 YFSETQ come from the germline V gene. CDR3 in amino acids: CASSLAQGTGSTREQFF. The CDR3 bases are TGCGCCAGCAGCTTGGCACAGGGAACGGGCTCAACACGGGAGCAGTTCTTC.

The V and J genes are TRBV2 and TRBJ2-5, with D possibly being TRBD1 (5 bases). Germline CDR1 is SNHLY and CDR2 is FYNNEI. V lost 10 bases, J lost 7 bases, and 13 bases lay in between. This CDR3 has 11 amino acids. The CDR3 DNA sequence: TGTGCCATCTCAGGGATAGGGACCCAGTACTTC. This translates into CAISGIGTQYF.

The CDR3 loop is CASSPRTGGSFSSGANVLTF. DNA of the CDR3: TGTGCCAGCAGCCCCCGGACAGGGGGCTCTTTTAGCTCTGGGGCCAACGTCCTGACTTTC. The rearrangement uses TRBV7-3 and TRBJ2-6, with 11 bases identical to TRBD1. This CDR3 has 20 residues. Germline loops: CDR1 SGHTA, CDR2 FQGTGA. The J segment lost 0 bases and the V segment lost 5 bases, leaving 12 bases of the junction unmatched.

This clone showed up just a few times. This rearrangement joins TRBV19 to TRBJ1-2; D is possibly TRBD1 (5 bases). Trimming left V 6 bases short and J 2 bases short, with 16 bases between. Germline loops: CDR1 LNHDA, CDR2 SQIVND (reference sequence). The CDR3 is made up of 15 amino acids. The DNA for the CDR3 is TGTGCCAGTAGGTCGATTGGGACGGAGAACTATGGCTACACCTTC. As protein: CASRSIGTENYGYTF.

The V gene is TRBV7-8, the J gene TRBJ1-6; TRBD1 matches at 8 bases. V was pared by 4 bases and J by 3 bases, with 8 bases of the junction left unmatched. From germline, CDR1 is SGHVS and CDR2 FQNEAQ. The CDR3 has 17 residues. The CDR3 loop is CASSSEWTGFYNSPLHF. In DNA form, the CDR3 reads TGTGCCAGCAGCTCAGAATGGACAGGGTTCTATAATTCACCCCTCCACTTT.

This chain joins TRBV5-1 and TRBJ2-2, with 11 bases aligning to TRBD2. Trimming took 4 bases from V and 4 from J; bases not matched to a gene: 6. The CDR3 is 16 residues long. Germline V lookup: CDR1 SGHRS, CDR2 YFSETQ. The CDR3, as DNA: TGCGCCAGCAGCCCGCCACTAGCGGGGGCCACCGGGGAGCTGTTTTTT. Its protein product is CASSPPLAGATGELFF.

The J gene is TRBJ2-5, the V gene TRBV2; 12 nucleotides agree with TRBD2. J was trimmed by 5 bases and V by 6 bases; bases with no gene match: 10. This CDR3 is built from 16 residues. Germline V gene lookup returns CDR1 SNHLY and CDR2 FYNNEI. This chain's CDR3 is CASRADLAGGYETQYF. CDR3 in DNA: TGTGCCAGCAGGGCCGACCTAGCGGGAGGGTATGAGACCCAGTACTTC.

The count of this clone is one. The chain recombines TRBV6-1 with TRBJ2-3; D call uncertain. This CDR3 contains 14 residues. Germline CDR1 and CDR2: MNHNS and SASEGT. Trimming took 4 bases from V and 0 from J, leaving 8 bases between them. CDR3 DNA sequence: TGTGCCAGCAGTGGTCCTCTTAGCACAGATACGCAGTATTTT. Translating it yields CASSGPLSTDTQYF.

V usage is TRBV5-1 and J usage is TRBJ1-4; D ambiguous. V shed 5 bases and J shed 3 bases, with 8 bases lying between them. CDR3 length: 13 residues. Germline V CDR1 and CDR2: SGHRS, YFSETQ. The CDR3 is CASRKAANEKLFF. The DNA of the CDR3 is TGCGCCAGCAGGAAGGCTGCTAATGAAAAACTGTTTTTT.

V and J are TRBV6-1 and TRBJ1-2; 8 nucleotides line up with TRBD1. J was trimmed by 6 bases and V by 4 bases; bases with no gene match: 16. Germline assignment: CDR1 MNHNS and CDR2 SASEGT. The CDR3 sequence is 17 residues long. The CDR3 DNA follows: TGTGCCAGCAGTGGGTATTTAACAGGGGGGAACTCTAATGGCTACACCTTC. This gives the protein CASSGYLTGGNSNGYTF.

The chain uses TRBV28 and TRBJ2-3, with TRBD2 matching 7 bases. This CDR3 region has 14 residues. Losses at the gene ends were 5 bases for V and 0 bases for J; bases not matched to a gene: 2. Germline CDR1 MDHEN, CDR2 SYDVKM. The CDR3 DNA is TGTGCCAGCAGTCGCGGGGGTAGCACAGATACGCAGTATTTT. This encodes CASSRGGSTDTQYF.

This chain connects TRBV11-3 to TRBJ2-7; the match to TRBD1 covers 8 bases. The CDR3 loop spans 15 amino acids. From germline, CDR1 is SGHNT and CDR2 YENEEA. Germline trimming cut 1 base from V and 4 bases from J; bases unmatched to any gene: 6. CDR3 nucleotides: TGTGCCAGCAGCTTAGTCGGGACAGGTCCATACGAGCAGTACTTC. It specifies CASSLVGTGPYEQYF.

The CDR3 here is CASSLNAGGLTDTQYF. For the CDR3, the DNA is TGTGCCAGCAGCCTCAACGCGGGGGGGCTAACAGATACGCAGTATTTT. V is TRBV7-2 and J is TRBJ2-3; 9 bases agree with TRBD2. Trimming removed 5 bases from V and 3 bases from J; junction bases left unmatched: 9. Germline CDR1 reads SGHTA; CDR2 reads FQGNSA. The CDR3 is made up of 16 amino acids.

This chain links TRBV4-3 with TRBJ2-2; 14 bases line up with TRBD2. The junction had 7 bases not matched to a gene; V was cut back by 3 bases and J by 4 bases. CDR3 length equals 18 residues. Germline V CDR1 and CDR2: LGHNA, YSLEER. CDR3 sequence reads: CASSQLTSGGVSTGELFF. The CDR3 DNA is TGCGCCAGCAGCCAGCTGACTAGCGGGGGGGTGAGCACCGGGGAGCTGTTTTTT.

This clone was counted only a few times. V gene TRBV6-1 combines with J gene TRBJ1-1; 7 bases are shared with TRBD1. The V and J ends lost 2 bases and 3 bases, in that order; junction bases with no gene match: 6. The CDR3 length is 15 residues. The germline CDR1 and CDR2 sequences are MNHNS and SASEGT. Written as DNA, the CDR3 is TGTGCCAGCAGTGAACACAGGGGATGGGACACTGAAGCTTTCTTT. It encodes CASSEHRGWDTEAFF.

The rearrangement uses TRBV11-2 and TRBJ2-5, with 13 bases identical to TRBD2. Germline V gene lookup returns CDR1 SGHAT and CDR2 FQNNGV. This CDR3 has 17 amino acids. Trimming removed 1 base from V and 7 bases from J; junction bases left unmatched: 9. CDR3 DNA: TGTGCCAGCAGCTTAGTTCGGACTAGCGGGAGAGTGGGGACCCAGTACTTC. Translation gives CASSLVRTSGRVGTQYF.

The V call is TRBV7-6, the J call TRBJ1-3, with D possibly being TRBD1 (6 bases). This CDR3 region has 15 residues. V lost 2 bases to trimming and J lost 1 base, with 9 bases between them. Germline lookup yields CDR1 SGHVS and CDR2 FNYEAQ. The CDR3 DNA reads as TGTGCCAGCAGCTTATCAGGGGCTTCTGGAAACACCATATATTTT. It codes for CASSLSGASGNTIYF.

The V gene is TRBV27, the J gene TRBJ2-1; TRBD2 aligns across 11 bases. Per germline, CDR1 MNHEY and CDR2 SMNVEV (reference sequence). This CDR3 region has 15 residues. V shed 6 bases and J 4 bases; nucleotides not matched to a gene: 5. This CDR3 is CASRSTSGRYNEQFF. DNA for the CDR3: TGTGCCAGCAGATCAACTAGCGGGAGATACAATGAGCAGTTCTTC.

This rearrangement joins TRBV9 to TRBJ1-2; a possible D gene is TRBD1 (6 bases). Deletions cut 3 bases from V and 5 bases from J, with 11 bases between. CDR1 is SGDLS, CDR2 YYNGEE, per germline. CDR3 length equals 13 residues. The DNA for the CDR3 is TGTGCCAGCAGCGGCGGGACACGGTATGGCTACACCTTC. It is translated as CASSGGTRYGYTF.

DNA of the CDR3: TGTGCCAGCAGCCCGAAGGGGGAGTCTCAAGAGACCCAGTACTTC. Translation gives CASSPKGESQETQYF. The V call is TRBV11-2, the J call TRBJ2-5; D possibly corresponds to TRBD1 (6 bases). CDR1 is SGHAT and CDR2 is FQNNGV in the germline V gene. Trimming stripped 5 bases from V and 2 bases from J, with 15 bases between. The CDR3 consists of 15 residues.